This T cell receptor (beta chain) was captured in a study of regulatory T cells in long-lasting Graves disease. Broader study findings: Analyses excluded thyroid tissue, covering peripheral blood alone. Authors noted too few samples as a limitation.

The CDR3 sequence is 14 residues long. Germline V gene lookup returns CDR1 MDHEN and CDR2 SYDVKM. Trimming left V 6 bases short and J 2 bases short, with 13 bases between. As for time point: persistent/refractory GD, antithyroid drugs over 5 years with positive TRAb. PBMC-extracted RNA yielded the TCR library. With EDTA tubes as the receptacles, around 10 milliliters of peripheral blood were drawn. At least ten counts were recorded for this clonotype. Its antigen is not known. In building TCR beta libraries, iRepertoire HTBI primers were used together with Arm-PCR of CDR3 regions. Authors' data handling: The identification of about 66 TRBV and 11 to 15 TRBJ segments was made across samples. TCRdb re-called the multiplex PCR reads through MiXCR, storing one row per CDR3 protein. TCRdb's processing, not the study's, gives the V and J calls here. The data hold a few hundred thousand distinct CDR3 sequences, with around 22% observed a single time.

The starting material was peripheral blood mononuclear cells (PBMCs), obtained when the disease was refractory, from a patient treated with antithyroid drugs. The chain combines TRBV28 with TRBJ1-1, with D possibly TRBD1 on 6 matching bases. The sequence came from a female donor with Graves disease. The CDR3 region has the DNA TGTGCCAGCAGCTTCAGGGGCGGAAACACTGAAGCTTTCTTT. Amino acids: CASSFRGGNTEAFF.